The 23 T cell receptor beta chains given below trace back to one sample, sequenced in a study of blood T cell repertoires in COVID-19. Some clones are missing from TCRdb's copy, which holds only in-frame ones; the method was immunoSEQ multiplex PCR. Of 140,000 or so clones detected, about 87% appear once; the ten largest clones hold roughly 2.5%. Sequencing used peripheral blood. The receptors come from a human donor with COVID-19, enrolled during active disease. The donor label of this sample is uncertain.

The CDR3 loop is CAISEGGVEETQYF. DNA for the CDR3: TGTGCCATCAGTGAGGGAGGGGTGGAAGAGACCCAGTACTTC. The chain is built from TRBV10-3 and TRBJ2-5, with D perhaps matching TRBD2 (6 bases). CDR3 length equals 14 residues. Trimming shortened V by 2 bases and J by 3 bases, and 10 bases separated the two germline ends. Germline assignment: CDR1 ENHRY and CDR2 SYGVKD.

As DNA, the CDR3 is TGTGCCACCAGCAGAGTGCGGGAGGCTAATGAAAAACTGTTTTTT. Protein product: CATSRVREANEKLFF. The rearrangement uses TRBV15 and TRBJ1-4, with unresolved D. Germline-derived CDR1 and CDR2 are LNHNV and YYDKDF (reference sequence). The V end lost 1 base, the J end lost 3 bases, and 9 bases lay between the germline ends. This CDR3 is built from 15 residues. The whole variable domain, remainder taken from reference TRBV15 and TRBJ1-4, is DAMVIQNPRYQVTQFGKPVTLSCSQTLNHNVMYWYQQKSSQAPKLLFHYYDKDFNNEADTPDNFQSRRPNTSFCFLDIRSPGLGDTAMYLCATSRVREANEKLFFGSGTQLSVL.

This clone came up once. The chain combines TRBV30 with TRBJ1-3; D perhaps matches TRBD1 (5 bases). This CDR3 has 14 amino acids. V was trimmed by 1 base and J by 0 bases, leaving 7 bases between them. Germline V CDR1 and CDR2: GTSNPN, SVGIG (reference sequence). In DNA form, the CDR3 reads TGTGCCTGGAGTGAAGACAGCTCTGGAAACACCATATATTTT. Translating it yields CAWSEDSSGNTIYF.

The V gene is TRBV2, the J gene TRBJ1-4; 10 bases map to TRBD1. The CDR3 runs 14 residues. V trimming: 1 base; J trimming: 10 bases; junction bases outside the gene matches: 3. CDR1 and CDR2 from the germline V gene are SNHLY and FYNNEI. CDR3 loop: CASSEGTGGRKLFF. In DNA, the CDR3 is TGTGCCAGCAGTGAAGGGACAGGGGGGCGAAAACTGTTTTTT.

Notes on this clone: A junction end diverges from the germline sequence, so it may reflect a read error. The chain has TRBV28 and TRBJ1-5, with 10 nucleotides matching TRBD1. The CDR3 has 16 residues. Germline CDR1 and CDR2: MDHEN and SYDVKM. CDR3 coding DNA: TGCGCACCGGGACAGGGGCAGTATGATAGCAATCAGCCCCAGCATTTT. This translates into CAPGQGQYDSNQPQHF.

The table lists this clone with a count of one. V and J are TRBV6-5 and TRBJ1-2; D may be TRBD1 (5 bases). This CDR3 spans 14 amino acids. In germline, CDR1 is MNHEY, CDR2 SVGAGI. Trimming stripped 6 bases from V and 7 bases from J, with 18 bases between. The CDR3 loop reads CASSFFGGAGGYTF. The CDR3 nucleotides are TGTGCCAGCAGCTTCTTTGGAGGGGCGGGTGGCTACACCTTC.

This chain joins TRBV18 and TRBJ1-6; 9 positions match TRBD1. Germline CDR1 is KGHSH and CDR2 is LQKENI. V shed 2 bases and J 5 bases; nucleotides not matched to a gene: 19. CDR3 length: 21 residues. CDR3 loop: CASSPFPIRPGQGHNNSPLHF. In nucleotides, the CDR3 is TGTGCCAGCTCACCATTCCCTATAAGACCGGGACAGGGACATAATAATTCACCCCTCCACTTT.

There are a few counts of this clone. For the CDR3, the DNA is TGTGCCAGCAGTGAATCTCGGGACACTTTGAACACCGGGGAGCTGTTTTTT. It encodes CASSESRDTLNTGELFF. The chain couples TRBV25-1 to TRBJ2-2; a weak D match, TRBD1 (6 bases). Germline lookup yields CDR1 MGHDK and CDR2 SYGVNS. V lost 1 base to trimming and J lost 1 base, with 13 bases between them. This CDR3 is built from 17 residues.

This chain uses TRBV10-3 with TRBJ2-1; TRBD2 matches 10 bases. This CDR3 comprises 17 residues. Trimming removed 3 bases from V and 10 bases from J; junction bases left unmatched: 15. Germline-derived CDR1 and CDR2 are ENHRY and SYGVKD. CDR3 in amino acids: CAISDLIRAGGPLEQFF. The CDR3 nucleotides are TGTGCCATCAGTGACCTGATCCGAGCGGGGGGGCCTTTAGAGCAGTTCTTC.

V is TRBV6-5 and J is TRBJ2-5, with TRBD2 matching over 12 bases. Germline V CDR1 and CDR2: MNHEY, SVGAGI. V lost 8 bases and J lost 7; bases outside the gene matches: 2. The CDR3 has 12 amino acids. The CDR3 loop reads CASSGLAGTQYF. CDR3 nucleotides: TGTGCCAGCTCGGGACTAGCGGGGACCCAGTACTTC.

CDR3 amino acids: CASSQDLEGAGTEAFF. The CDR3 DNA follows: TGTGCCAGCAGCCAAGATCTAGAGGGCGCGGGAACTGAAGCTTTCTTT. J is TRBJ1-1 and V is TRBV14; D not resolved. The CDR3 is 16 residues long. The germline CDR1 and CDR2 sequences are SGHDN and FVKESK. V lost 0 bases to trimming and J lost 5 bases, with 16 bases between them.

The chain has TRBV9 and TRBJ2-2, with D tentatively TRBD1 (6 bases). Trimming removed 1 base at V and 2 bases at J, with 9 bases between. Germline CDR1 is SGDLS and CDR2 is YYNGEE. The CDR3 runs to 15 residues. The CDR3 spells CASSVLGGNTGELFF. Written as DNA, the CDR3 is TGTGCCAGCAGCGTATTAGGGGGAAACACCGGGGAGCTGTTTTTT.

This chain connects TRBV5-4 to TRBJ2-3, with 9 nucleotides matching TRBD2. CDR1 is SGHNT, CDR2 YYREEE, per germline (reference sequence). This CDR3 has 16 amino acids. The J segment lost 0 bases and the V segment lost 0 bases, leaving 2 bases of the junction unmatched. Here the CDR3 reads CASSLASGRSTDTQYF. Here the CDR3 DNA reads TGTGCCAGCAGCTTGGCGAGCGGGAGGAGCACAGATACGCAGTATTTT.

The chain joins TRBV5-1 to TRBJ2-3, with 7 bases lining up with TRBD2. The V segment lost 0 bases and the J segment 2 bases; nucleotides outside the gene matches: 3. The CDR3 is 15 residues long. Germline loops: CDR1 SGHRS, CDR2 YFSETQ. The CDR3 coding sequence is TGCGCCAGCAGCTTGGCGGGGGGAGACACAGATACGCAGTATTTT. This codes for CASSLAGGDTDTQYF. Variable domain in full (rest from reference TRBV5-1 and TRBJ2-3): KAGVTQTPRYLIKTRGQQVTLSCSPISGHRSVSWYQQTPGQGLQFLFEYFSETQRNKGNFPGRFSGRQFSNSRSEMNVSTLELGDSALYLCASSLAGGDTDTQYFGPGTRLTVL.

V and J are TRBV3-1 (or the pseudogene TRBV3-2) and TRBJ2-1; D is possibly TRBD2 (5 bases). Germline values: CDR1 LGHDT, CDR2 YNNKEL (reference sequence). This CDR3 is 15 amino acids long. V was pared by 1 base and J by 6 bases, with 13 bases between. The CDR3 loop is CASSQAMGVANEQFF. CDR3 DNA sequence: TGTGCCAGCAGCCAAGCTATGGGAGTGGCCAATGAGCAGTTCTTC.

This sequence joins TRBV10-1 and TRBJ2-7; D possibly corresponds to TRBD1 (5 bases). Deletions cut 6 bases from V and 0 bases from J, with 9 bases between. CDR3 length: 13 amino acids. Germline V gene sequence: CDR1 WNHNN, CDR2 SYGVQD (reference sequence). The CDR3, as DNA: TGCGCCAGCAGAAGCGACAGCTCCTACGAGCAGTACTTC. Its translation is CASRSDSSYEQYF.

The gene calls are TRBV27 and TRBJ2-7; D call uncertain. This CDR3 is 13 amino acids long. In germline, CDR1 is MNHEY, CDR2 SMNVEV (reference sequence). Trimming left V 2 bases short and J 4 bases short, with 9 bases between. The CDR3 sequence: CASSLRAKYEQYF. CDR3 coding DNA: TGTGCCAGCAGTTTACGAGCGAAATACGAGCAGTACTTC.

The rearrangement links TRBV13 to TRBJ1-5; 9 positions agree with TRBD1. Looked up from germline, CDR1 is PRHDT and CDR2 is FYEKMQ (reference sequence). The CDR3 is 15 residues long. Trimming at V came to 3 bases and at J to 6 bases, leaving 6 bases not matched to a gene. Written as DNA, the CDR3 is TGTGCCAGCAGCTTCCGACAGGGGGAGGGTCAGCCCCAGCATTTT. Translating gives CASSFRQGEGQPQHF.

The CDR3 sequence: CASSEAGMGTGELFF. CDR3 coding DNA: TGTGCCAGCAGTGAGGCAGGGATGGGGACCGGGGAGCTGTTTTTT. J is TRBJ2-2 and V is TRBV2, with D tentatively TRBD1 (5 bases). CDR3 length: 15 residues. CDR1 and CDR2 (germline): SNHLY, FYNNEI. Trimming removed 3 bases at V and 5 bases at J, with 13 bases between.

The chain links TRBV18 to TRBJ2-5, with D possibly matching TRBD1 (5 bases). Trimming removed 2 bases at V and 1 base at J, with 8 bases between. The CDR3 spans 14 residues. The germline V gene has CDR1 KGHSH and CDR2 LQKENI. CDR3 nucleotides: TGTGCCAGCTCACCATACAGGTTCCAAGAGACCCAGTACTTC. Its protein product is CASSPYRFQETQYF.

This clone has at least ten counts. The chain uses TRBV9 and TRBJ2-7, with 8 bases matching TRBD1. From germline, CDR1 is SGDLS and CDR2 YYNGEE. V was pared by 0 bases and J by 6 bases, with 5 bases of the junction left unmatched. CDR3 length: 14 residues. CDR3 sequence (DNA): TGTGCCAGCAGCGTAGCATACAGGGGGAGCGAGCAGTACTTC. Translated: CASSVAYRGSEQYF.

The rearrangement uses TRBV14 and TRBJ1-1; a weak D match, TRBD1 (5 bases). The CDR3 has 16 residues. Trimming left V 1 base short and J 3 bases short, with 15 bases between. Germline CDR1 and CDR2: SGHDN and FVKESK. The CDR3 protein is CASSQVSGRRDTEAFF. DNA of the CDR3: TGTGCCAGCAGCCAAGTATCAGGGCGGAGGGACACTGAAGCTTTCTTT.

The CDR3 DNA is TGCAGTGCTAGTGGCGGGAGACCGTACGAGCAGTACTTC. It specifies CSASGGRPYEQYF. The chain is built from TRBV20-1 and TRBJ2-7; 7 bases align to TRBD2. The CDR3 spans 13 residues. V lost 3 bases, J lost 4 bases, and 6 bases stayed unmatched. The germline V gene has CDR1 DFQATT and CDR2 SNEGSKA (reference sequence).